This T cell receptor (beta chain) comes out of a study of molecular identifiers for immune sequencing clone quantification. The germline V gene has CDR1 SGHKS and CDR2 YYEKEE (reference sequence). V shed 0 bases and J shed 4 bases, with 7 bases lying between them. The CDR3 extends over 14 amino acids. Sorting isolated naive CD8 T cells as CD8+CD4-CCR7+CD45RA+ events. Whole-study results and caveats: Whereas clones above 20 RNA copies held under 1% of naive-cell molecules, they held over 97% of effector molecules. Clone sizes could be underestimated for highly expanded clones when identical TCR molecules share a barcode.

Library preparation followed earlier protocols using designated TCR primers. TCRdb re-analysed the PCR reads in MiXCR, keeping a single row per CDR3 protein. This table has about 640,000 distinct CDR3 sequences, just under 20% appearing once. This clonotype has a count of ten or more. Its antigen is as yet unknown. The V and J genes are TRBV5-5 and TRBJ2-2; D not resolved. The sequencing input was naive CD8+ T cells from blood, with Jurkat cell RNA spiked in. Documented subset: FACS-sorted CD8+CD4-CCR7+CD45RA+ naive T cells. The clonotype comes from a human donor in good health. Some libraries in this study had Jurkat cell RNA spiked in. The CDR3 bases are TGTGCCAGCAGCTTGGGCCCGGGCACCGGGGAGCTGTTTTTT. It codes for CASSLGPGTGELFF.